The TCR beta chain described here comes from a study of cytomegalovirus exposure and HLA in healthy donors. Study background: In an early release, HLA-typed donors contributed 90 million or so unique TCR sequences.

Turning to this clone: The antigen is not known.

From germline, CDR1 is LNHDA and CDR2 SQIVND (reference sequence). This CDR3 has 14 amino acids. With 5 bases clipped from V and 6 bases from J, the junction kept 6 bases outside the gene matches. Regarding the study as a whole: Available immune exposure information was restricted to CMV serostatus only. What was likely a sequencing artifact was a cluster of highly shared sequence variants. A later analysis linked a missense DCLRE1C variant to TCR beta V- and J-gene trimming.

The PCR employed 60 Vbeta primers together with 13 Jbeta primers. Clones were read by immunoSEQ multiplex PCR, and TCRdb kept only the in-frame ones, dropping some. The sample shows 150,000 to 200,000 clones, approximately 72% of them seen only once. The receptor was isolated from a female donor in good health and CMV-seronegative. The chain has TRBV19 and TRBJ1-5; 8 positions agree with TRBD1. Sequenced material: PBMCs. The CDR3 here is CASSENRGVQPQHF. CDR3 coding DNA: TGTGCCAGTAGTGAAAACAGGGGGGTTCAGCCCCAGCATTTT.